One sample yielded the 13 T cell receptor beta chains listed below, sequenced in a study of CD8 T cells in Susac syndrome (dated by TCRdb to between 2019 and 2020). Library preparation was by the immunoSEQ multiplex PCR assay. RNA was extracted using the RNeasy kit, and roughly 0.5 to 1 ug of the RNA was reverse transcribed with random hexamers. TCRdb applied fastp at Q25 and MiXCR to the public reads, then kept only in-frame beta chains. Duplicate CDR3 protein sequences are folded into a single record with the most common DNA and genes. The sample includes about 130,000 distinct CDR3 sequences, with about 94% observed a single time. Around 0.2% of the sample is held by the ten biggest clonotypes. The sample taken for sequencing was CD8+ T cells from PBMCs. The receptors originated from a human donor with Susac syndrome.

This clonotype turned up a few times. The rearrangement uses TRBV7-9 and TRBJ2-1; D is undetermined. The CDR3 extends over 13 amino acids. Germline CDR1 and CDR2: SEHNR and FQNEAQ (reference sequence). V was trimmed by 2 bases and J by 8 bases, leaving 10 bases between them. CDR3 loop: CASSLTRVDEQFF. The CDR3 nucleotides are TGTGCCAGCAGCTTAACTCGGGTGGATGAGCAGTTCTTC.

This clonotype was found once. The V call is TRBV14, the J call TRBJ2-3; D call uncertain. The CDR3 length is 13 residues. The V end was cut by 2 bases, the J end by 4 bases, with 7 bases between. Germline V gene sequence: CDR1 SGHDN, CDR2 FVKESK. This chain's CDR3 is CASSQHPADTQYF. The CDR3 region has the DNA TGTGCCAGCAGCCAACATCCCGCAGATACGCAGTATTTT.

V is TRBV20-1 and J is TRBJ2-1, with 8 bases identical to TRBD1. The CDR3 loop spans 14 amino acids. Germline V CDR1 and CDR2: DFQATT, SNEGSKA (reference sequence). Trimming took 4 bases from V and 3 from J; bases not matched to a gene: 5. The CDR3 reads CSAKQGVFYNEQFF. The CDR3 coding sequence is TGCAGTGCTAAACAGGGGGTGTTCTACAATGAGCAGTTCTTC.

The J gene is TRBJ2-5, the V gene TRBV13; no clear D gene. This CDR3 spans 13 amino acids. V lost 4 bases and J 2 bases, leaving 8 bases between the germline ends. Germline loops: CDR1 PRHDT, CDR2 FYEKMQ (reference sequence). CDR3 DNA sequence: TGTGCCAGCAGCTCGACCGAACAAGAGACCCAGTACTTC. Its translation is CASSSTEQETQYF. The whole variable domain, remainder taken from reference TRBV13 and TRBJ2-5, is AAGVIQSPRHLIKEKRETATLKCYPIPRHDTVYWYQQGPGQDPQFLISFYEKMQSDKGSIPDRFSAQQFSDYHSELNMSSLELGDSALYFCASSSTEQETQYFGPGTRLLVL.

The chain combines TRBV7-6 with TRBJ2-7; D remains unclear. Germline V CDR1 and CDR2: SGHVS, FNYEAQ. This CDR3 region has 15 residues. V was cut by 2 bases and J by 3 bases, with 14 bases left in between. The DNA of the CDR3 is TGTGCCAGCAGCTTATCTCCAAGCAAATTCTACGAGCAGTACTTC. Its protein is CASSLSPSKFYEQYF.

The chain uses TRBV25-1 and TRBJ1-5, with a possible D match to TRBD1 (5 bases). V was clipped by 2 bases and J by 0 bases, with 8 bases between them. Per germline, CDR1 MGHDK and CDR2 SYGVNS. The CDR3 sequence is 15 residues long. CDR3 bases: TGTGCCAGCAGTGAACAGGGCAATAGCAATCAGCCCCAGCATTTT. Its protein product is CASSEQGNSNQPQHF.

This chain joins TRBV7-2 and TRBJ1-2; 7 bases are a match to TRBD1. Trimming cost V 5 bases and J 2 bases; bases outside gene matches: 8. From germline, CDR1 is SGHTA and CDR2 FQGNSA. The CDR3 is 15 residues long. CDR3 DNA sequence: TGTGCCAGCAGCCCACGACAGGGACCGAACTATGGCTACACCTTC. This sequence encodes CASSPRQGPNYGYTF.

This chain joins TRBV4-1 and TRBJ2-4; no firm D call. V lost 0 bases to trimming and J lost 9 bases, with 15 bases between them. From germline, CDR1 is MGHRA and CDR2 YSYEKL. This CDR3 spans 15 amino acids. The CDR3 region is CASSQELATAAIQYF. Written as DNA, the CDR3 is TGCGCCAGCAGCCAAGAGTTAGCCACGGCCGCCATTCAGTACTTC.

This clonotype was seen only a few times. This rearrangement joins TRBV4-3 to TRBJ1-5; 11 bases match TRBD1. The CDR3 is 15 residues long. CDR1 and CDR2 from the germline V gene are LGHNA and YSLEER. Germline trimming cut 3 bases from V and 7 bases from J; bases unmatched to any gene: 5. CDR3 nucleotides: TGCGCCAGCAGCCAGGGACAGGGGGATGGCCAGCCCCAGCATTTT. This translates into CASSQGQGDGQPQHF.

In this sample, this clonotype turned up once. CDR3 nucleotides: TGTGCCAGCAGGAGCCCATGGGGTCTCGCCACAGATACGCAGTATTTT. Protein product: CASRSPWGLATDTQYF. J is TRBJ2-3 and V is TRBV2; D not certain. The V gene's germline CDR1 is SNHLY and CDR2 FYNNEI. The CDR3 totals 16 residues. Trimming removed 6 bases from V and 2 bases from J, with 18 bases in between.

This clonotype occurred a few times. The chain couples TRBV7-3 to TRBJ2-5, with D perhaps being TRBD1 or TRBD2 (5 bases each). CDR3 size: 14 residues. Germline V CDR1 and CDR2: SGHTA, FQGTGA. V gave up 0 bases and J gave up 4 bases, with 9 bases separating them. CDR3 in DNA: TGTGCCAGCAGCTTAACTGGGGCGGGAGAGACCCAGTACTTC. It yields the protein CASSLTGAGETQYF.

The count of this clonotype is one. This chain connects TRBV29-1 to TRBJ2-7, with D perhaps TRBD2 (6 bases). The ends were cut back, 4 bases at V and 6 bases at J, with 19 bases in the middle. Germline CDR1 reads SQVTM; CDR2 reads ANQGSEA. This CDR3 region has 14 residues. CDR3 nucleotides: TGCAGCGTTGGGTCTTCGGGGGATCGGGGCGAGCAGTACTTC. Translating it yields CSVGSSGDRGEQYF.

The rearrangement uses TRBV7-8 and TRBJ2-3; TRBD2 matches 10 bases. Germline V gene lookup returns CDR1 SGHVS and CDR2 FQNEAQ. This CDR3 comprises 17 residues. Germline trimming cut 2 bases from V and 2 bases from J; bases unmatched to any gene: 7. The CDR3 DNA reads TGTGCCAGCAGCTTACGGGCGACTAGCGGGTTCACAGATACGCAGTATTTT. Translating it yields CASSLRATSGFTDTQYF. Filled out from reference TRBV7-8 and TRBJ2-3, the complete variable domain reads GAGVSQSPRYKVAKRGQDVALRCDPISGHVSLFWYQQALGQGPEFLTYFQNEAQLDKSGLPSDRFFAERPEGSVSTLKIQRTQQEDSAVYLCASSLRATSGFTDTQYFGPGTRLTVL.